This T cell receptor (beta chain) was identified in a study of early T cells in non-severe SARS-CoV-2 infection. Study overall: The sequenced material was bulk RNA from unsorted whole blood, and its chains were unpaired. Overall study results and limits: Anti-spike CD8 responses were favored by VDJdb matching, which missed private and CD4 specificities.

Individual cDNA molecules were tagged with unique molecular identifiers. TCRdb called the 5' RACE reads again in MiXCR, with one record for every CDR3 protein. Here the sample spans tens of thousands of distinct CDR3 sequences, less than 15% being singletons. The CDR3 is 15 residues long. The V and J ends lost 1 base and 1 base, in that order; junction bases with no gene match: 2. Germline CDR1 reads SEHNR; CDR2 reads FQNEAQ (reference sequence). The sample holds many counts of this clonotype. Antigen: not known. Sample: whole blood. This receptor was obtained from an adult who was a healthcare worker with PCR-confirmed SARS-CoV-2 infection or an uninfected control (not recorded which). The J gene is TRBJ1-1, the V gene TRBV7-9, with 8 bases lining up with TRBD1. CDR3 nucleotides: TGTGCCAGCAGCTTAGTTGGGACAGGGAACACTGAAGCTTTCTTT. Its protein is CASSLVGTGNTEAFF.